These 21 T cell receptor beta chains originate from one sample sequenced in a study of blood T cell repertoires in COVID-19. TCRdb's copy holds only in-frame clones and misses some; the assay was immunoSEQ multiplex PCR. Of about half a million clones in the sample, roughly nine tenths were seen once. Sequencing was performed on PBMCs or T cells enriched from blood (not recorded which). Every receptor here comes from a woman aged 55-70 years who had recovered from COVID-19.

The chain is built from TRBV15 and TRBJ2-3; 14 nucleotides line up with TRBD2. CDR3 length: 17 residues. Trimming at V came to 3 bases and at J to 8 bases, leaving 10 bases not matched to a gene. Germline-derived CDR1 and CDR2 are LNHNV and YYDKDF (reference sequence). In nucleotides, the CDR3 is TGTGCCACCAGCAGCGGACTAGCGGGGGGCCCAACGGGTACGCAGTATTTT. The encoded protein is CATSSGLAGGPTGTQYF. Full variable domain (outside the CDR3, taken from reference TRBV15 and TRBJ2-3): DAMVIQNPRYQVTQFGKPVTLSCSQTLNHNVMYWYQQKSSQAPKLLFHYYDKDFNNEADTPDNFQSRRPNTSFCFLDIRSPGLGDTAMYLCATSSGLAGGPTGTQYFGPGTRLTVL.

This chain connects TRBV18 to TRBJ1-1; no clear D gene. From germline, CDR1 is KGHSH and CDR2 LQKENI. The length of the CDR3 is 14 residues. V was cut by 3 bases and J by 0 bases, with 8 bases left in between. CDR3 bases: TGTGCCAGCTCACCGTTAAGCATGAACACTGAAGCTTTCTTT. Its protein is CASSPLSMNTEAFF.

The chain has TRBV3-1 (or the pseudogene TRBV3-2) and TRBJ1-1, with D uncertain. Germline V CDR1 and CDR2: LGHDT, YNNKEL (reference sequence). This CDR3 has 14 amino acids. Trimming took 4 bases from V and 1 from J, leaving 10 bases between them. The chain's CDR3 is CASSPQRQNTEAFF. As DNA, the CDR3 is TGTGCCAGCAGCCCCCAGAGGCAGAACACTGAAGCTTTCTTT.

The chain links TRBV4-1 to TRBJ2-1; 10 positions match TRBD1. The germline gives CDR1 MGHRA, CDR2 YSYEKL. After removal of 1 base from V and 3 bases from J, the junction contained 6 bases not matched to a gene. This CDR3 comprises 17 residues. The CDR3 nucleotides read TGCGCCAGCAGCCAAGTTGTGACAGGGGGCCTCTACAATGAGCAGTTCTTC. Its translation is CASSQVVTGGLYNEQFF.

The rearrangement uses TRBV5-1 and TRBJ1-1; D is perhaps TRBD1 (6 bases). V lost 4 bases to trimming and J lost 1 base, with 23 bases between them. CDR1 and CDR2 from the germline V gene are SGHRS and YFSETQ. There are 18 residues in the CDR3. As DNA, the CDR3 is TGCGCCAGCAGCGAAAGACCGGGACAACCCCCCGAGAACACTGAAGCTTTCTTT. Amino acids: CASSERPGQPPENTEAFF. Filled out from reference TRBV5-1 and TRBJ1-1, the complete variable domain reads KAGVTQTPRYLIKTRGQQVTLSCSPISGHRSVSWYQQTPGQGLQFLFEYFSETQRNKGNFPGRFSGRQFSNSRSEMNVSTLELGDSALYLCASSERPGQPPENTEAFFGQGTRLTVV.

The chain joins TRBV27 to TRBJ1-6, with 7 nucleotides matching TRBD1. The CDR3 has 18 residues. The J segment lost 1 base and the V segment lost 8 bases, leaving 14 bases of the junction unmatched. CDR1 and CDR2 from the germline V gene are MNHEY and SMNVEV (reference sequence). Here the CDR3 DNA reads TGTGCCAGCTGCCATGGGGGCAGGGGGTTATCCTATAATTCACCCCTCCACTTT. It translates to CASCHGGRGLSYNSPLHF.

This rearrangement joins TRBV10-2 to TRBJ1-5, with 8 bases identical to TRBD1. Trimming took 4 bases from V and 0 from J; bases not matched to a gene: 17. Germline V gene sequence: CDR1 WSHSY, CDR2 SAAADI. The CDR3 consists of 20 residues. The DNA for the CDR3 is TGCGCCAGCAGTGGTAGCACCCCGGGACAGGCCGGCTATAGCAATCAGCCCCAGCATTTT. It codes for CASSGSTPGQAGYSNQPQHF.

This chain uses TRBV18 with TRBJ1-1, with 8 bases that match TRBD1. The CDR3 is made up of 14 amino acids. The trim removed 3 bases at V and 8 bases at J, leaving 8 bases unmatched. The germline V gene has CDR1 KGHSH and CDR2 LQKENI. CDR3: CASSPYGQGIEAFF. CDR3 sequence (DNA): TGTGCCAGCTCACCGTATGGACAGGGTATAGAAGCTTTCTTT. The entire variable domain, with the rest obtained from reference TRBV18 and TRBJ1-1, is as follows: NAGVMQNPRHLVRRRGQEARLRCSPMKGHSHVYWYRQLPEEGLKFMVYLQKENIIDESGMPKERFSAEFPKEGPSILRIQQVVRGDSAAYFCASSPYGQGIEAFFGQGTRLTVV.

The count of this clone is one. The J gene is TRBJ1-1, the V gene TRBV30; D remains unclear. The CDR3 is 12 residues long. Trimming removed 2 bases from V and 1 base from J, with 5 bases in between. Per germline, CDR1 GTSNPN and CDR2 SVGIG (reference sequence). The CDR3 bases are TGTGCCTGGAGTCGTCGGAACACTGAAGCTTTCTTT. Translating gives CAWSRRNTEAFF.

The chain's CDR3 is CASSLGLAADTQYF. For the CDR3, the DNA is TGTGCCAGCAGCTTAGGGTTAGCGGCAGATACGCAGTATTTT. The V call is TRBV7-8, the J call TRBJ2-3; D might be TRBD2 (6 bases). V was pared by 1 base and J by 4 bases, with 9 bases between. CDR3 length equals 14 residues. Germline V gives CDR1 SGHVS, CDR2 FQNEAQ.

In its sample, this clone was seen once. This chain uses TRBV5-5 with TRBJ2-7; no clear D gene. V shed 5 bases and J shed 0 bases, with 9 bases lying between them. The CDR3 spans 13 residues. CDR1 and CDR2 (germline): SGHKS, YYEKEE (reference sequence). CDR3 DNA sequence: TGTGCCAGCAGAAGCAGGCTCTCCTACGAGCAGTACTTC. It translates to CASRSRLSYEQYF. Complete variable domain (other parts from reference TRBV5-5 and TRBJ2-7): DAGVTQSPTHLIKTRGQQVTLRCSPISGHKSVSWYQQVLGQGPQFIFQYYEKEERGRGNFPDRFSARQFPNYSSELNVNALLLGDSALYLCASRSRLSYEQYFGPGTRLTVT.

This chain joins TRBV7-2 and TRBJ1-5; no clear D. Trimming shortened V by 1 base and J by 4 bases, and 8 bases separated the two germline ends. The CDR3 has 14 amino acids. The germline V gene has CDR1 SGHTA and CDR2 FQGNSA. The CDR3 loop reads CASSLGRENQPQHF. CDR3 DNA sequence: TGTGCCAGCAGCTTAGGACGGGAGAATCAGCCCCAGCATTTT.

The V gene is TRBV10-1, the J gene TRBJ1-3; D is unclear. Germline V lookup: CDR1 WNHNN, CDR2 SYGVQD (reference sequence). V was trimmed by 2 bases and J by 3 bases, leaving 8 bases between them. CDR3 length equals 14 residues. This CDR3 reads CASSETRVGNTIYF. Here the CDR3 DNA reads TGCGCCAGCAGTGAGACCCGGGTTGGAAACACCATATATTTT.

V and J are TRBV5-4 and TRBJ1-1; TRBD1 might be the D (6 bases). Germline V gene data show CDR1 as SGHNT and CDR2 as YYREEE (reference sequence). The V gene lost 0 bases and the J gene lost 3 bases, with 21 bases spanning the gap. This CDR3 spans 18 amino acids. CDR3 DNA: TGTGCCAGCAGCTTGGCCCCGGGACACCCGGCCGAAGACACTGAAGCTTTCTTT. Translated: CASSLAPGHPAEDTEAFF.

J is TRBJ1-2 and V is TRBV3-1 (or the pseudogene TRBV3-2), with 8 positions matching TRBD1. V was clipped by 1 base and J by 6 bases; unmatched bases: 7. The length of the CDR3 is 15 residues. Germline V gene data show CDR1 as LGHDT and CDR2 as YNNKEL (reference sequence). CDR3 in amino acids: CASSQVGQGGDGYTF. The DNA for the CDR3 is TGTGCCAGCAGCCAAGTCGGACAGGGCGGGGATGGCTACACCTTC.

The chain is built from TRBV19 and TRBJ1-3; D is undetermined. V was cut by 2 bases and J by 1 base, with 6 bases left in between. The CDR3 runs 14 residues. The germline V gene has CDR1 LNHDA and CDR2 SQIVND (reference sequence). CDR3 in DNA: TGTGCCAGTAGTATAAAAGCTTCTGGAAACACCATATATTTT. Residues: CASSIKASGNTIYF.

The genes are TRBV19 and TRBJ2-5; possible D gene TRBD2, 6 bases. This CDR3 has 13 residues. Looked up from germline, CDR1 is LNHDA and CDR2 is SQIVND (reference sequence). V gave up 5 bases and J gave up 4 bases, with 11 bases separating them. The DNA of the CDR3 is TGTGCCAGTAGTTTGACTAGTGTAGAGACCCAGTACTTC. Its protein product is CASSLTSVETQYF.

The chain couples TRBV30 to TRBJ2-4, with TRBD1 matching 8 bases. CDR1 is GTSNPN, CDR2 SVGIG, per germline (reference sequence). CDR3 length: 18 amino acids. The V gene end was trimmed by 3 bases and the J gene end by 0 bases; junction bases not matched to a gene: 13. The CDR3 DNA sequence: TGTGCCTGGAGCCCGGGGCAGGGGGCTCGCATAGCCAAAAACATTCAGTACTTC. Residues: CAWSPGQGARIAKNIQYF.

This clone came up once. The J gene is TRBJ2-4, the V gene TRBV19, with D uncertain. There are 13 residues in the CDR3. Germline assignment: CDR1 LNHDA and CDR2 SQIVND (reference sequence). Trimming shortened V by 9 bases and J by 0 bases, and 9 bases separated the two germline ends. CDR3 in DNA: TGTGCCAGCCAATTAGCAGCCAAAAACATTCAGTACTTC. Its protein product is CASQLAAKNIQYF.

The CDR3 bases are TGTGCCAGCAGTGAAGTCGGGGATTTGAACACTGAAGCTTTCTTT. It codes for CASSEVGDLNTEAFF. The chain joins TRBV25-1 to TRBJ1-1; D not resolved. CDR1 MGHDK and CDR2 SYGVNS come from the germline V gene. CDR3 length: 15 amino acids. V shed 2 bases and J shed 0 bases, with 10 bases lying between them.

The gene calls are TRBV10-3 and TRBJ1-5, with D possibly TRBD1 on 5 matching bases. Germline V gives CDR1 ENHRY, CDR2 SYGVKD. V lost 7 bases to trimming and J lost 6 bases, with 10 bases between them. CDR3 length: 12 residues. The CDR3 coding sequence is TGTGCCATCAATTCGCAGGGTCAGCCCCAGCATTTT. Protein: CAINSQGQPQHF.